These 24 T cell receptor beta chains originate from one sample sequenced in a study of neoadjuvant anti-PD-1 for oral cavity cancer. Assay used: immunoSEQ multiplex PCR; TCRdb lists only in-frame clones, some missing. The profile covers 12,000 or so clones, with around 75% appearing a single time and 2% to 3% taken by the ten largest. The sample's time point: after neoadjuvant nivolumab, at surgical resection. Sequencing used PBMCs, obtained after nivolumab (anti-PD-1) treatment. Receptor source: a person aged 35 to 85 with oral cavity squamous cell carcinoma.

Written as DNA, the CDR3 is TGTGCCAGCAGTGGGACTAGCGGGGGTAATGAGCAGTTCTTC. Translating gives CASSGTSGGNEQFF. The V and J genes are TRBV6-1 and TRBJ2-1; the match to TRBD2 covers 13 bases. CDR1 is MNHNS, CDR2 SASEGT, per germline. CDR3 size: 14 residues. V was pared by 4 bases and J by 7 bases, with 1 base of the junction left unmatched.

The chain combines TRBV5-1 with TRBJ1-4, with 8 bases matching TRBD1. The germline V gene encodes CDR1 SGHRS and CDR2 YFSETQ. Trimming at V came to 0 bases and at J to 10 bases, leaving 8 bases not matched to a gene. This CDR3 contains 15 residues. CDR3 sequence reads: CASSLARQGYGKLFF. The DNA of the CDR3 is TGCGCCAGCAGCTTGGCTCGACAGGGGTACGGAAAACTGTTTTTT.

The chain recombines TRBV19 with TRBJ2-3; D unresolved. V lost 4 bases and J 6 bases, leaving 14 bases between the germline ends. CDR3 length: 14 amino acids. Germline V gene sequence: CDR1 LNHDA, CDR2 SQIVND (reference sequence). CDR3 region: CASSNRRVVDTQYF. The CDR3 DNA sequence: TGTGCCAGTAGTAATCGGCGAGTGGTCGATACGCAGTATTTT.

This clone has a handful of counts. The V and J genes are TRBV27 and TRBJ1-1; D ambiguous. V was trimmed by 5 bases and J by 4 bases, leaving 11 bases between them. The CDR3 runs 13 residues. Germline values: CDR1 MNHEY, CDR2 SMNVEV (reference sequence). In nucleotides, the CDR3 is TGTGCCAGCAGTCCTGCGGGTTTCACTGAAGCTTTCTTT. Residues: CASSPAGFTEAFF.

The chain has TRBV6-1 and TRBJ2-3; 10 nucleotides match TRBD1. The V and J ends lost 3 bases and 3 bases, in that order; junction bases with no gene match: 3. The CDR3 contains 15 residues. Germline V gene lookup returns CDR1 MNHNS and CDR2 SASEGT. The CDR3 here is CASSETGGITDTQYF. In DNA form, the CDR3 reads TGTGCCAGCAGTGAGACAGGGGGCATTACAGATACGCAGTATTTT.

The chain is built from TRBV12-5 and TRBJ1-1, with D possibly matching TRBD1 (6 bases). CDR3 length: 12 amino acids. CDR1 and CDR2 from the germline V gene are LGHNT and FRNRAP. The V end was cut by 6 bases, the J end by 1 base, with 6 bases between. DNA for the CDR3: TGTGCTAGTGGGACAGGGAACACTGAAGCTTTCTTT. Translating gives CASGTGNTEAFF.

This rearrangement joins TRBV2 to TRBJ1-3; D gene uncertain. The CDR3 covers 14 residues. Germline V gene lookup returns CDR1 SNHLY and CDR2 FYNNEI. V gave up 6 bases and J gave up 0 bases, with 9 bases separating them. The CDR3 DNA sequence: TGTGCCAGCAGACGGCCCAGCTCTGGAAACACCATATATTTT. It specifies CASRRPSSGNTIYF.

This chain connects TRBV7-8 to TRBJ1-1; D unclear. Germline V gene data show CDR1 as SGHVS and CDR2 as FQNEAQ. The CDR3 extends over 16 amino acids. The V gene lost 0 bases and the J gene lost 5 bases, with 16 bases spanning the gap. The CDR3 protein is CASSLAVRGSKTEAFF. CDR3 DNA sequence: TGTGCCAGCAGCTTAGCCGTTCGGGGATCGAAAACTGAAGCTTTCTTT.

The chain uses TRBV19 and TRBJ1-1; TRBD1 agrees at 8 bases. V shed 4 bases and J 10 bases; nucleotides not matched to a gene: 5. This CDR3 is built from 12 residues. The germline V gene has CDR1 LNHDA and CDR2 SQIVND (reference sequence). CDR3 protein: CASSTRQGSAFF. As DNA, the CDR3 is TGTGCCAGTAGTACGCGACAGGGGTCAGCTTTCTTT.

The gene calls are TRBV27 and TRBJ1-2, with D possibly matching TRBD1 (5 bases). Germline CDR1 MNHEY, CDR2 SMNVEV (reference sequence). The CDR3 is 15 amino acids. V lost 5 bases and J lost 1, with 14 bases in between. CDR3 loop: CASSSAGSDNYGYTF. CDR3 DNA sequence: TGTGCCAGCAGTAGCGCAGGGTCGGATAACTATGGCTACACCTTC.

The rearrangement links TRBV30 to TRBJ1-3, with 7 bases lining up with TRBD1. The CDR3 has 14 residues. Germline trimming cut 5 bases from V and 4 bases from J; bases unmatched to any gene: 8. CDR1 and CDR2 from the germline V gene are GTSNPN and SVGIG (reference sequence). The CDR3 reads CAWALGGTGNTIYF. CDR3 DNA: TGTGCCTGGGCCCTAGGGGGCACAGGAAACACCATATATTTT. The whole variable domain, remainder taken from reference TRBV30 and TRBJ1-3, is SQTIHQWPATLVQPVGSPLSLECTVEGTSNPNLYWYRQAAGRGLQLLFYSVGIGQISSEVPQNLSASRPQDRQFILSSKKLLLSDSGFYLCAWALGGTGNTIYFGEGSWLTVV.

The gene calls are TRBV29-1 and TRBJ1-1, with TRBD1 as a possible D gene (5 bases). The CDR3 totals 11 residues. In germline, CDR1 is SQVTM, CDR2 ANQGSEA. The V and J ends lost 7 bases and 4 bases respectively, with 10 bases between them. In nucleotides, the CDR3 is TGCAGCGCTCGGGACGTCACTGAAGCTTTCTTT. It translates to CSARDVTEAFF.

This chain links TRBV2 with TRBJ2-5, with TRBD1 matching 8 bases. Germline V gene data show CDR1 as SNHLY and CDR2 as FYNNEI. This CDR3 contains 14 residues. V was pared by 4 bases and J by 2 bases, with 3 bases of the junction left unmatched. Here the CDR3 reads CASSGRQGQETQYF. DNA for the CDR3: TGTGCCAGCAGTGGGCGACAGGGGCAAGAGACCCAGTACTTC.

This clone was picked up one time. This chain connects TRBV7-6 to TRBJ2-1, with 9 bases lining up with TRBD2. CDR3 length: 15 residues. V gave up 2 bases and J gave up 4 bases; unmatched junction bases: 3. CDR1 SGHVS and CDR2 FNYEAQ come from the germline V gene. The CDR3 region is CASSLRLAGYNEQFF. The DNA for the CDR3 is TGTGCCAGCAGCTTACGGCTAGCGGGGTACAATGAGCAGTTCTTC.

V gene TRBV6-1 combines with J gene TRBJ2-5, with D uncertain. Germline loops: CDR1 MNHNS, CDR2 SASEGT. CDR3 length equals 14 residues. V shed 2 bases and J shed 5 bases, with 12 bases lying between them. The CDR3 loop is CASSEQLWIETQYF. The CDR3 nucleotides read TGTGCCAGCAGTGAACAACTTTGGATTGAGACCCAGTACTTC.

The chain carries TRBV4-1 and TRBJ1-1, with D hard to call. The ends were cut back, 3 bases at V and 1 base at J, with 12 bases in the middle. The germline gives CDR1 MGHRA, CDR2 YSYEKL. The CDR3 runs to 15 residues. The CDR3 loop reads CASSHLFKQNTEAFF. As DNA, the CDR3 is TGCGCCAGCAGCCATCTTTTCAAGCAGAACACTGAAGCTTTCTTT.

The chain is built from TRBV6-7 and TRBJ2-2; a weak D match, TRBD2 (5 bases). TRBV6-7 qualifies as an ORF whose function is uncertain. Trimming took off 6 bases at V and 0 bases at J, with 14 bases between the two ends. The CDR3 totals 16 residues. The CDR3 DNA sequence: TGTGCCAGCAGCGATTCGGGATCCGCGAACACCGGGGAGCTGTTTTTT. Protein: CASSDSGSANTGELFF.

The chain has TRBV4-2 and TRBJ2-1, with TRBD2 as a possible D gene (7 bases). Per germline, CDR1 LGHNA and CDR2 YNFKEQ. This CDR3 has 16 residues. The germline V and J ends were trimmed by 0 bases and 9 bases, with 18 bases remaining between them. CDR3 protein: CASSQDFVGGAGEQFF. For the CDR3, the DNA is TGTGCCAGCAGCCAAGATTTTGTGGGGGGGGCTGGTGAGCAGTTCTTC.

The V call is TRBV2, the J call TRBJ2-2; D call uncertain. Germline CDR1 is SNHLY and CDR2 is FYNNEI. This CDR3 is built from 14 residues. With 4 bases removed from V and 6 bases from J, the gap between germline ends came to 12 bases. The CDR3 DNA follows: TGTGCCAGCAGTGTGCTTGGGGTATCCGGGGAGCTGTTTTTT. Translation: CASSVLGVSGELFF. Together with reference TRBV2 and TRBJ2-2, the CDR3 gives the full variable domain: EPEVTQTPSHQVTQMGQEVILRCVPISNHLYFYWYRQILGQKVEFLVSFYNNEISEKSEIFDDQFSVERPDGSNFTLKIRSTKLEDSAMYFCASSVLGVSGELFFGEGSRLTVL.

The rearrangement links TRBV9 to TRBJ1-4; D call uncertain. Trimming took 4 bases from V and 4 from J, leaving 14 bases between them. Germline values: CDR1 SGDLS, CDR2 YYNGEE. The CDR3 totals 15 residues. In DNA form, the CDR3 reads TGTGCCAGCAGCCCCATGGGAGACCTTAATGAAAAACTGTTTTTT. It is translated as CASSPMGDLNEKLFF.

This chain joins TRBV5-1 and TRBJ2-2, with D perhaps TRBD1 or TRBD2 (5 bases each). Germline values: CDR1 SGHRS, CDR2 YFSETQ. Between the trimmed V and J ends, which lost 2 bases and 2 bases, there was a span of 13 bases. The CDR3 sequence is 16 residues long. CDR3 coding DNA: TGCGCCAGCAGCTTCTCCGGGACGTTCAACACCGGGGAGCTGTTTTTT. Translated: CASSFSGTFNTGELFF.

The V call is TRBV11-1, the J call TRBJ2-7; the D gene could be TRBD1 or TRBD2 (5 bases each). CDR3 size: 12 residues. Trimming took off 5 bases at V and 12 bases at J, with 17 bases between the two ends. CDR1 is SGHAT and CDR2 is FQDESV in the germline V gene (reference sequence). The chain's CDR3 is CASSNRDGLWYF. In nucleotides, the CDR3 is TGTGCCAGCAGCAATAGGGACGGTTTGTGGTACTTC. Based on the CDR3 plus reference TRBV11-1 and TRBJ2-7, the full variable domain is EAEVAQSPRYKITEKSQAVAFWCDPISGHATLYWYRQILGQGPELLVQFQDESVVDDSQLPKDRFSAERLKGVDSTLKIQPAELGDSAMYLCASSNRDGLWYFGPGTRLTVT.

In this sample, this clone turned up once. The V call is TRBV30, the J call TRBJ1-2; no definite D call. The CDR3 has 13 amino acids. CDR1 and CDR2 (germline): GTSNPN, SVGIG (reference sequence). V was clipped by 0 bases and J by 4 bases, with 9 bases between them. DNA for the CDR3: TGTGCCTGGAGTGTGGCAGAGTCCTATGGCTACACCTTC. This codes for CAWSVAESYGYTF.

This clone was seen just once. The CDR3 bases are TGTGCCATCACCGAAGGGGGACTAGCGGGGGGACTCACCGGGGAGCTGTTTTTT. This encodes CAITEGGLAGGLTGELFF. The chain links TRBV10-3 to TRBJ2-2, with 15 positions matching TRBD2. The CDR3 is 18 amino acids. The germline CDR1 and CDR2 sequences are ENHRY and SYGVKD. V was pared by 7 bases and J by 4 bases, with 10 bases of the junction left unmatched.